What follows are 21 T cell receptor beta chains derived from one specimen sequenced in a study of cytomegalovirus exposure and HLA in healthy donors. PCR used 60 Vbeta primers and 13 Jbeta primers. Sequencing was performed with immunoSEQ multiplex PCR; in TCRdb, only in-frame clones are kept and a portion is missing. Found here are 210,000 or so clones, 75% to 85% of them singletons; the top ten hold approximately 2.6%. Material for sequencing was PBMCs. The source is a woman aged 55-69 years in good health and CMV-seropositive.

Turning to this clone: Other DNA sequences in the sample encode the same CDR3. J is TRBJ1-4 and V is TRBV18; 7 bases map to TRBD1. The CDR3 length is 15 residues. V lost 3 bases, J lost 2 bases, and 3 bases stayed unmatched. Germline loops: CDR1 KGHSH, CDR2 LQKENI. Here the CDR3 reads CASSPPGQTNEKLFF. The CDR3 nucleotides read TGTGCCAGCTCACCGCCGGGACAGACTAATGAAAAACTGTTTTTT.

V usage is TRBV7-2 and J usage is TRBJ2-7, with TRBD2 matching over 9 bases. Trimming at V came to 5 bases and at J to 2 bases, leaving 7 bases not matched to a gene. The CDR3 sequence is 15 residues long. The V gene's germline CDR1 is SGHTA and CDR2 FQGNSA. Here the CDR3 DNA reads TGTGCCAGCAGCGTAGGACTAGCGCGAACCTACGAGCAGTACTTC. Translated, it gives CASSVGLARTYEQYF.

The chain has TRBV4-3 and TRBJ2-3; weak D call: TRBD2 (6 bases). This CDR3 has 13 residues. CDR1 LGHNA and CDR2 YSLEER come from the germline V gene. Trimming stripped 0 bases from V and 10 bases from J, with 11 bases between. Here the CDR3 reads CASSQDPGGAQYF. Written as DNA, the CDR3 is TGCGCCAGCAGCCAAGACCCCGGGGGTGCGCAGTATTTT.

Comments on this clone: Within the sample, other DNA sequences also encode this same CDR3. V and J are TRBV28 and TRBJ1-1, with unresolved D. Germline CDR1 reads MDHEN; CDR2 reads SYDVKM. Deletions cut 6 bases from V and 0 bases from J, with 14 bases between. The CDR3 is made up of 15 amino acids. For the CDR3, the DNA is TGTGCCAGCAGGCCAGCCTGGAGGATGAACACTGAAGCTTTCTTT. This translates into CASRPAWRMNTEAFF. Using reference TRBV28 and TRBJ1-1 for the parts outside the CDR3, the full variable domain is DVKVTQSSRYLVKRTGEKVFLECVQDMDHENMFWYRQDPGLGLRLIYFSYDVKMKEKGDIPEGYSVSREKKERFSLILESASTNQTSMYLCASRPAWRMNTEAFFGQGTRLTVV.

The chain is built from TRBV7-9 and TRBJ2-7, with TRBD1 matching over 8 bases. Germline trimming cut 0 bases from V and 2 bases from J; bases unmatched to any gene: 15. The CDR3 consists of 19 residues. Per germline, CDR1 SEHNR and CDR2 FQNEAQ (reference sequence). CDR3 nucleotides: TGTGCCAGCAGCTTAGCTAACCTAGGCCCGGACAGGGTTGCCTACGAGCAGTACTTC. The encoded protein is CASSLANLGPDRVAYEQYF.

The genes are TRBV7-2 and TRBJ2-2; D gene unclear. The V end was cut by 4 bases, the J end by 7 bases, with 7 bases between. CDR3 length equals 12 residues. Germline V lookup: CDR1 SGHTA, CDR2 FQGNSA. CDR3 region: CASSSQFGELFF. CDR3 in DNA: TGTGCCAGCAGCTCTCAGTTCGGGGAGCTGTTTTTT.

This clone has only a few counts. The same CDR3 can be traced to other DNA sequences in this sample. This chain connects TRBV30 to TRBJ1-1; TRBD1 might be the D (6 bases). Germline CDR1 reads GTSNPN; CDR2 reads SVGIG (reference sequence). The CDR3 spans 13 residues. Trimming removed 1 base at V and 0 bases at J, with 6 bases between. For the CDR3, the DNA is TGTGCCTGGAGTGGGACAGTGAACACTGAAGCTTTCTTT. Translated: CAWSGTVNTEAFF.

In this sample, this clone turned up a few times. CDR3 DNA: TGTGCCACCAGATCGGGGGGGGTTAAGGGGGAGCAGTACTTC. Protein sequence: CATRSGGVKGEQYF. The V gene is TRBV28, the J gene TRBJ2-7; 8 bases fit TRBD2. The CDR3 loop spans 14 amino acids. J gave up 7 bases and V 10 bases, and 15 bases lay outside the gene matches. CDR1 and CDR2 (germline): MDHEN, SYDVKM.

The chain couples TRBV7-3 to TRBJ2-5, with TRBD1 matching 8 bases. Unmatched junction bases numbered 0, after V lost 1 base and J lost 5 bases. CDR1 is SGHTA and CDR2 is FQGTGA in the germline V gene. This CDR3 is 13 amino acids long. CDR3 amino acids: CASSLNRGETQYF. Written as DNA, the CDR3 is TGTGCCAGCAGCTTAAACAGGGGGGAGACCCAGTACTTC.

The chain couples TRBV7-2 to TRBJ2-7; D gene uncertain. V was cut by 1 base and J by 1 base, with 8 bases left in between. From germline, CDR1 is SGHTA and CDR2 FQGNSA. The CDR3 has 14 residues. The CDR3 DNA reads TGTGCCAGCAGCTTAGTTATGTCTTCCTACGAGCAGTACTTC. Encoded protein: CASSLVMSSYEQYF.

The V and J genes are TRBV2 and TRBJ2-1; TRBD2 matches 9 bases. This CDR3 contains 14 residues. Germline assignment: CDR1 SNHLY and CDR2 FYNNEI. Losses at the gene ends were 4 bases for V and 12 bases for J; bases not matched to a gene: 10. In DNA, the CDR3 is TGTGCCAGCAGTGGGGTAGCGGGAGACGTTTGGCAGTTCTTC. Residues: CASSGVAGDVWQFF. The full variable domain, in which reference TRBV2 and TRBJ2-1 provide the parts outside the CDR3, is EPEVTQTPSHQVTQMGQEVILRCVPISNHLYFYWYRQILGQKVEFLVSFYNNEISEKSEIFDDQFSVERPDGSNFTLKIRSTKLEDSAMYFCASSGVAGDVWQFFGPGTRLTVL.

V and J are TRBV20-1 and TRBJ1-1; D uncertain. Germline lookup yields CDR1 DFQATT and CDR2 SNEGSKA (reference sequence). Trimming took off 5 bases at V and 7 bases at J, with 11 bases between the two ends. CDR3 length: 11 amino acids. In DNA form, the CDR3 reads TGCAGTGCTGGGGAGGTCGGTGAAGCTTTCTTT. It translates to CSAGEVGEAFF.

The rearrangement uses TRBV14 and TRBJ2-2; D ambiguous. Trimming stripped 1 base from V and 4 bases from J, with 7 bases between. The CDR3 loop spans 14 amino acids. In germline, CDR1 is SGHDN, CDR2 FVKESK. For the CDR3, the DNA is TGTGCCAGCAGCCAAGTACTCTTCACCGGGGAGCTGTTTTTT. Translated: CASSQVLFTGELFF.

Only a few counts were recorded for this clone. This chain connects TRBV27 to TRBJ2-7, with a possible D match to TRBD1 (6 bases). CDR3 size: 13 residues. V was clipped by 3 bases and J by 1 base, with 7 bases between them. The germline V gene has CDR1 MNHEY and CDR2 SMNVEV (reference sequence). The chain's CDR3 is CASSFQGSYEQYF. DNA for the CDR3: TGTGCCAGCAGTTTTCAGGGGTCCTACGAGCAGTACTTC.

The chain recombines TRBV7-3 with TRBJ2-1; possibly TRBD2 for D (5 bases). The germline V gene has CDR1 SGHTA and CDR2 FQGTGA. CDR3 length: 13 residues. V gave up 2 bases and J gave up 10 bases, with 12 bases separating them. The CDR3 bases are TGTGCCAGCAGCTTAGAGAAGGGAGCCGAGCAGTTCTTC. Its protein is CASSLEKGAEQFF.

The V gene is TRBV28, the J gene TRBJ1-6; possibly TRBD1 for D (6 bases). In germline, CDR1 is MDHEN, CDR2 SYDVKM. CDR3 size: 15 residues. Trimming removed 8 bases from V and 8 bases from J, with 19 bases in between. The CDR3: CASGELTGTHSPLHF. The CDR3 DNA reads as TGTGCCAGCGGAGAATTAACAGGGACCCATTCACCCCTCCACTTT.

CDR3 loop: CSARTSPLDTQYF. Here the CDR3 DNA reads TGCAGCGCTAGGACTAGCCCCTTAGATACGCAGTATTTT. This rearrangement joins TRBV29-1 to TRBJ2-3; TRBD2 agrees at 8 bases. Germline values: CDR1 SQVTM, CDR2 ANQGSEA. Trimming removed 7 bases from V and 5 bases from J; junction bases left unmatched: 8. This CDR3 is built from 13 residues.

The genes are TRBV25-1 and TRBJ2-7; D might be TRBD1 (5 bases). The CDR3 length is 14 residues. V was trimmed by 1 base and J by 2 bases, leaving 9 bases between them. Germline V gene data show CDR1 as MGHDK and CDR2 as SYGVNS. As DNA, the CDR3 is TGTGCCAGCAGTGAATTGGGGCAGGCCTACGAGCAGTACTTC. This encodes CASSELGQAYEQYF.

As DNA, the CDR3 is TGTGCCAGCAGCTCTCCCGGACTAGCGGAATACGAGCAGTACTTC. Amino acid sequence: CASSSPGLAEYEQYF. The chain carries TRBV28 and TRBJ2-7; 10 positions agree with TRBD2. The CDR3 sequence is 15 residues long. V gave up 6 bases and J gave up 4 bases; unmatched junction bases: 9. Per the germline V gene, CDR1 is MDHEN and CDR2 is SYDVKM.

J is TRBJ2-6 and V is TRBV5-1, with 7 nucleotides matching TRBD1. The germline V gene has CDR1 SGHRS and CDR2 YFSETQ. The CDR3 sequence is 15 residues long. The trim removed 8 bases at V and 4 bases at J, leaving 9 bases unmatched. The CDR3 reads CASQTGVAGANVLTF. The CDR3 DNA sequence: TGCGCCAGTCAAACAGGGGTAGCCGGGGCCAACGTCCTGACTTTC.

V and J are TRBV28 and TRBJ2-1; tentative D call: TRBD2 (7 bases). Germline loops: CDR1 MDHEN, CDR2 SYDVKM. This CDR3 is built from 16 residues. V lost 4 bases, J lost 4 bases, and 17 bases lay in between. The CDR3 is CASSSMSAGAYNEQFF. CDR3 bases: TGTGCCAGCAGTTCCATGTCGGCGGGGGCGTACAATGAGCAGTTCTTC.